The next 16 T cell receptor beta chains were all read from a single sample in a study of siplizumab effects on memory and regulatory T cells. Libraries were prepared by immunoSEQ multiplex PCR; TCRdb keeps only in-frame clonotypes and omits some of them. The profile covers over 100,000 clones, with about 90% appearing a single time and around 0.75% taken by the ten largest. Sequenced input: Tregs sorted from blood. The receptors here all came from a human donor in good health.

DNA for the CDR3: TGCGCCAGCAGCCATCACATGACAGGCACTCGCTCCTACGAGCAGTACTTC. Residues: CASSHHMTGTRSYEQYF. The J gene is TRBJ2-7, the V gene TRBV4-1, with D perhaps matching TRBD1 (6 bases). Trimming removed 3 bases from V and 0 bases from J, with 18 bases in between. Germline loops: CDR1 MGHRA, CDR2 YSYEKL. The CDR3 totals 17 residues.

The chain has TRBV5-1 and TRBJ2-4; D possibly corresponds to TRBD2 (5 bases). The CDR3 extends over 14 amino acids. Trimming removed 0 bases from V and 5 bases from J, with 9 bases in between. From germline, CDR1 is SGHRS and CDR2 YFSETQ. The CDR3 DNA follows: TGCGCCAGCAGCTTGGCGGGGTTCGAAAACATTCAGTACTTC. It translates to CASSLAGFENIQYF. Supplemented by reference TRBV5-1 and TRBJ2-4, the full variable domain reads KAGVTQTPRYLIKTRGQQVTLSCSPISGHRSVSWYQQTPGQGLQFLFEYFSETQRNKGNFPGRFSGRQFSNSRSEMNVSTLELGDSALYLCASSLAGFENIQYFGAGTRLSVL.

J is TRBJ2-1 and V is TRBV2, with TRBD2 matching 9 bases. The germline CDR1 and CDR2 sequences are SNHLY and FYNNEI. The V gene end was trimmed by 5 bases and the J gene end by 9 bases; junction bases not matched to a gene: 5. This CDR3 is built from 13 residues. CDR3 sequence: CASSSGGPSEQFF. Here the CDR3 DNA reads TGTGCCAGCAGTAGCGGGGGGCCGAGTGAGCAGTTCTTC.

V gene TRBV19 combines with J gene TRBJ2-3, with TRBD1 identical over 7 bases. Germline V lookup: CDR1 LNHDA, CDR2 SQIVND (reference sequence). Trimming at V came to 3 bases and at J to 8 bases, leaving 14 bases not matched to a gene. CDR3 length: 16 residues. CDR3 amino acids: CASSIRRQGTLTTQYF. In nucleotides, the CDR3 is TGTGCCAGTAGTATTAGGAGACAGGGCACTCTTACTACGCAGTATTTT.

This chain links TRBV19 with TRBJ1-6, with 9 positions matching TRBD1. The V gene's germline CDR1 is LNHDA and CDR2 SQIVND (reference sequence). Trimming removed 7 bases from V and 7 bases from J; junction bases left unmatched: 8. There are 15 residues in the CDR3. The CDR3, as DNA: TGTGCCAGTAAAGGGACAGGGTCAGGGAATTCACCCCTCCACTTT. Its protein is CASKGTGSGNSPLHF.

The chain links TRBV4-1 to TRBJ1-1; D gene ambiguous. Germline loops: CDR1 MGHRA, CDR2 YSYEKL. The V end was cut by 0 bases, the J end by 8 bases, with 16 bases between. The CDR3 has 15 amino acids. CDR3 region: CASSQENFWEGEAFF. As DNA, the CDR3 is TGCGCCAGCAGCCAAGAGAATTTCTGGGAGGGAGAAGCTTTCTTT.

In DNA, the CDR3 is TGTGCCACCAGCAGAGTGGTGGCCGGGGAGCTGTTTTTT. This codes for CATSRVVAGELFF. J is TRBJ2-2 and V is TRBV15, with unresolved D. Germline CDR1 reads LNHNV; CDR2 reads YYDKDF (reference sequence). The CDR3 runs to 13 residues. V was clipped by 1 base and J by 6 bases, with 6 bases between them. The entire variable domain, with the rest obtained from reference TRBV15 and TRBJ2-2, is as follows: DAMVIQNPRYQVTQFGKPVTLSCSQTLNHNVMYWYQQKSSQAPKLLFHYYDKDFNNEADTPDNFQSRRPNTSFCFLDIRSPGLGDTAMYLCATSRVVAGELFFGEGSRLTVL.

Turning to this clone: At one of its ends the junction is not consistent with the germline gene, which may arise from a read error. The genes are TRBV6-4 and TRBJ2-3; tentatively, D is TRBD2 (5 bases). The V gene's germline CDR1 is MRHNA and CDR2 SNTAGT. The CDR3 has 15 amino acids. This CDR3 reads CASSLRLAVTDAQYF. The CDR3, as DNA: TGTGCCAGCAGTCTCCGGCTAGCAGTAACAGATGCGCAGTATTTT.

The J gene is TRBJ1-1, the V gene TRBV7-8; D remains ambiguous. The CDR3 is 14 amino acids. V was cut by 0 bases and J by 0 bases, with 5 bases left in between. Germline lookup yields CDR1 SGHVS and CDR2 FQNEAQ. This chain's CDR3 is CASSLAGMNTEAFF. CDR3 nucleotides: TGTGCCAGCAGCTTAGCAGGCATGAACACTGAAGCTTTCTTT. Based on the CDR3 plus reference TRBV7-8 and TRBJ1-1, the full variable domain is GAGVSQSPRYKVAKRGQDVALRCDPISGHVSLFWYQQALGQGPEFLTYFQNEAQLDKSGLPSDRFFAERPEGSVSTLKIQRTQQEDSAVYLCASSLAGMNTEAFFGQGTRLTVV.

This chain links TRBV28 with TRBJ2-3; D remains unclear. The germline CDR1 and CDR2 sequences are MDHEN and SYDVKM. Trimming removed 2 bases at V and 2 bases at J, with 5 bases between. The CDR3 is 13 amino acids. Written as DNA, the CDR3 is TGTGCCAGCAGTTTACCCCCCACAGATACGCAGTATTTT. This translates into CASSLPPTDTQYF.

The chain is built from TRBV7-3 and TRBJ2-1; TRBD2 matches at 8 bases. Germline V gene lookup returns CDR1 SGHTA and CDR2 FQGTGA. V trimming: 4 bases; J trimming: 2 bases; junction bases outside the gene matches: 1. CDR3 length: 14 residues. This chain's CDR3 is CASSWGLAYNEQFF. CDR3 DNA: TGTGCCAGCAGCTGGGGACTAGCCTACAATGAGCAGTTCTTC.

The count of this clone is one. The genes are TRBV2 and TRBJ2-2, with 12 positions matching TRBD2. CDR3 size: 15 residues. The germline V gene encodes CDR1 SNHLY and CDR2 FYNNEI. V was clipped by 8 bases and J by 7 bases; unmatched bases: 8. As DNA, the CDR3 is TGTGCCAGCTCCAGGACTAGCGGGAAGGGCGGGGAGCTGTTTTTT. Translation gives CASSRTSGKGGELFF.

Here the CDR3 DNA reads TGCGCCAGCAGCTTTAGCGGGGGCGCCTACAATGAGCAGTTCTTC. Encoded protein: CASSFSGGAYNEQFF. V is TRBV5-1 and J is TRBJ2-1; 9 bases are shared with TRBD2. The CDR3 totals 15 residues. V shed 2 bases, J shed 2 bases, and the junction held 2 bases outside the gene matches. Looked up from germline, CDR1 is SGHRS and CDR2 is YFSETQ.

V is TRBV5-5 and J is TRBJ2-1, with D maybe TRBD2 (5 bases). V gave up 4 bases and J gave up 8 bases, with 19 bases separating them. The CDR3 extends over 15 amino acids. Germline V gene lookup returns CDR1 SGHKS and CDR2 YYEKEE (reference sequence). The DNA of the CDR3 is TGTGCCAGCAGCCTAGGATGGTTTGAGGGTCATGAGCAGTTCTTC. Its translation is CASSLGWFEGHEQFF.

V usage is TRBV6-5 and J usage is TRBJ2-6; D remains ambiguous. Trimming left V 7 bases short and J 3 bases short, with 4 bases between. CDR3 size: 12 residues. Germline CDR1 MNHEY, CDR2 SVGAGI. CDR3 nucleotide sequence: TGTGCCAGCACGGATGGGGCCAACGTCCTGACTTTC. Translated, it gives CASTDGANVLTF.

Only one count was recorded for this clone. V is TRBV7-9 and J is TRBJ2-5, with 8 bases that match TRBD2. The CDR3 runs 14 residues. Unmatched junction bases numbered 12, after V lost 4 bases and J lost 11 bases. Germline V gene sequence: CDR1 SEHNR, CDR2 FQNEAQ (reference sequence). CDR3 region: CASSSAGGERRQYF. The CDR3 DNA is TGTGCCAGCAGCTCGGCGGGAGGAGAGAGGCGGCAGTACTTC. Full variable domain (rest looked up from reference TRBV7-9 and TRBJ2-5): DTGVSQNPRHKITKRGQNVTFRCDPISEHNRLYWYRQTLGQGPEFLTYFQNEAQLEKSRLLSDRFSAERPKGSFSTLEIQRTEQGDSAMYLCASSSAGGERRQYFGPGTRLLVL.